This TCR beta chain was observed in a study of cytomegalovirus exposure and HLA in healthy donors. Study-level points and caveats: Across donors, most TCRs were seen rarely, yet some public ones were widespread.

CDR1 is SGHVS and CDR2 is FQNEAQ in the germline V gene. The CDR3 contains 13 residues. Losses at the gene ends were 5 bases for V and 12 bases for J; bases not matched to a gene: 8. Measured with immunoSEQ multiplex PCR; TCRdb has only the in-frame clones, and not every one. The sample shows approximately 88,000 clones, roughly 80% of them seen only once. This clone appeared a single time. As yet, its antigen is unknown. The material sequenced was PBMCs. The receptor comes from a woman aged 18-29 years in good health and CMV-seropositive. The rearrangement joins TRBV7-8 to TRBJ2-1, with 9 bases identical to TRBD1. The CDR3 region has the DNA TGTGCCAGCAGCCCAGACAGGGGGGACTGGCAGTTCTTC. This translates into CASSPDRGDWQFF.